This paragraph reports one T cell receptor beta chain. What it binds is unknown. These data are taken from a study of cytomegalovirus exposure and HLA in healthy donors. Findings of the study overall: Reportedly, cytomegalovirus status was diagnosed with high sensitivity and specificity. Across donors, most TCRs were seen rarely, yet some public ones were widespread. Specificity for CMV antigens was confirmed in vitro for three of the CMV-associated chains.

This table comes from immunoSEQ multiplex PCR, and its TCRdb copy is limited to in-frame clones, with some not included. In the table there are 150,000 to 200,000 clones, approximately 87% of which are singletons. This CDR3 region has 15 residues. The V gene lost 5 bases and the J gene lost 2 bases, with 16 bases spanning the gap. Looked up from germline, CDR1 is SNHLY and CDR2 is FYNNEI. This chain connects TRBV2 to TRBJ2-7; perhaps D is TRBD1 or TRBD2 (5 bases each). This receptor was taken from a woman aged 25-40 years in good health and CMV-seronegative. Sequenced material: PBMCs. In DNA form, the CDR3 reads TGTGCCAGCAGTCCAACAACTAGGGACCCCTACGAGCAGTACTTC. Protein product: CASSPTTRDPYEQYF.